One T cell receptor (beta chain) is described in this entry. The data belong to a study of patients and donors after allogeneic stem cell transplantation. CDR1 and CDR2 (germline): LGHNA, YSLEER. CDR3 size: 16 residues. Trimming took 4 bases from V and 1 from J, leaving 13 bases between them. TCRdb ran MiXCR on the RT-PCR reads and lists one entry per CDR3 protein. The data contain roughly 880,000 distinct CDR3 sequences, 15% to 20% of them singletons. The source is a human donor who was either an allogeneic HSCT recipient or a stem cell or donor lymphocyte infusion donor (not recorded which). It is not recorded whose cells these are; they may come from a transplant donor. The sequenced sample was blood, either unsorted or a sorted T cell fraction (not recorded which). The chain uses TRBV4-3 and TRBJ2-2; D remains unclear. The CDR3 region has the DNA TGCGCCAGCAGCCCGACCCATGCGCAGAACACCGGGGAGCTGTTTTTT. Its translation is CASSPTHAQNTGELFF.